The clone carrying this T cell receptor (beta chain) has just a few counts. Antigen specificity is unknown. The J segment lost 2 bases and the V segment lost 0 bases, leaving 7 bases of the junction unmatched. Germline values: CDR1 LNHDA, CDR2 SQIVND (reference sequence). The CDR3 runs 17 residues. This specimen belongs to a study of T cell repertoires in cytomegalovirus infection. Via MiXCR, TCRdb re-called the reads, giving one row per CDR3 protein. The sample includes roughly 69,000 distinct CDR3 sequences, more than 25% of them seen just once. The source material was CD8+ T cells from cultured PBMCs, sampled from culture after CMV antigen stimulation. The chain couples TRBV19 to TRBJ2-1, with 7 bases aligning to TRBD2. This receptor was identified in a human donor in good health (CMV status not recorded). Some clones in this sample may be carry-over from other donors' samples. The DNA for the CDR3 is TGTGCCAGTAGTATAGATCTCTCGGGGGGAACCTACAATGAGCAGTTCTTC. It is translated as CASSIDLSGGTYNEQFF.